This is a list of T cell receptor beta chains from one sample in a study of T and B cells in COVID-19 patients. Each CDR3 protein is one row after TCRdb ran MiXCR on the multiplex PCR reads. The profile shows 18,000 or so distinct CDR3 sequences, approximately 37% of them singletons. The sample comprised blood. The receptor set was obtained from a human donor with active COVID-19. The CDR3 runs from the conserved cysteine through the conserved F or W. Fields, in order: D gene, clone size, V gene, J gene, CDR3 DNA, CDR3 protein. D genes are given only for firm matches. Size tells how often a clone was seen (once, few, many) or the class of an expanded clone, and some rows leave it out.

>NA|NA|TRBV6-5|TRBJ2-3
TGTGCCATCAGTGATTTGGGCGCAGATACGCAGTATTTT
CAISDLGADTQYF
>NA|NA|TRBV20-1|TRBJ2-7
TGCAGTGCTAGAGTCGCGGGGACCCCCTACGAGCAGTACTTC
CSARVAGTPYEQYF
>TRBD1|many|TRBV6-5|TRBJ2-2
TGTGCCAGCAGTCTTACAGGGGGCGTGAACACCGGGGAGCTGTTTTTT
CASSLTGGVNTGELFF
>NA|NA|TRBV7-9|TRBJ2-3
TGTGCCAGCAGCTTAGGGGCGAGTGGGTATGATACGCAGTATTTT
CASSLGASGYDTQYF
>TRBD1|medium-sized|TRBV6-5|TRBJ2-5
TGTGCCAGCAGCCGAGCCCGGGGACAGGGAGGAGAGACCCAGTACTTC
CASSRARGQGGETQYF
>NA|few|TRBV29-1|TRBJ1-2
TGCAGCGCCGCGCCGGGCCCCCTGGGGGGCTACACCTTC
CSAAPGPLGGYTF
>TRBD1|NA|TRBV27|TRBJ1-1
TGTGCCAGCAGGACAAGGACAGGTGACTTGCATGAAGCTTTCTTT
CASRTRTGDLHEAFF
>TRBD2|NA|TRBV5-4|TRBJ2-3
TGTGCCAGCACCGAGCGGGGGGGCTTGGATACGCAGTATTTT
CASTERGGLDTQYF
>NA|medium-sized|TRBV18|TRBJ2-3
TGTGCCAGCACCAAAGCCGGCACAGATACGCAGTATTTT
CASTKAGTDTQYF
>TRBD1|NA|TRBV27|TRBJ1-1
TGTGCCAGCACCCCTTGGACAGGAGGGTTCACTGAAGCTTTCTTT
CASTPWTGGFTEAFF
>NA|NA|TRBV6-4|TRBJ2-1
TGTGCCAGCAGCCGCCCTAACCAGTTCTCCTACAATGAGCAGTTCTTC
CASSRPNQFSYNEQFF
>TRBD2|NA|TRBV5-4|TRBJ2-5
TGTGCCAGCAGCTTGGAGGGACTAGGTGTGGAGACCCAGTACTTC
CASSLEGLGVETQYF
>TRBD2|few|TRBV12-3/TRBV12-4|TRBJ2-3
TGTGCCAGCAGTTTCAGGACTAGCGGTAGCGCAGATACGCAGTATTTT
CASSFRTSGSADTQYF
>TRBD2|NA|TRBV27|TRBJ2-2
TGTGCCAGCACCCCCGTAGCGGGGGCCCCGAACACCGGGGAGCTGTTTTTT
CASTPVAGAPNTGELFF
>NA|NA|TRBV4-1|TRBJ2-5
TGCGCCAGCAGCCAAGATGAGGGCGGGGCGCACACGGGTGCCCAGTACTTC
CASSQDEGGAHTGAQYF
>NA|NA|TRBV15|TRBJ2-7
TGTGCCACCAGCAGGGGCATAGGCTACGAGCAGTACTTC
CATSRGIGYEQYF
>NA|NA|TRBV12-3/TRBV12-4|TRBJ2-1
TGTGCCAGCAGACCCGAAGGGATCTCCTACAATGAGCAGTTCTTC
CASRPEGISYNEQFF
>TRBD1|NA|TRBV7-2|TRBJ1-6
TGTGCCAGCAGCCCACGAACCGGGACAGGGGGGATGAGCTCCTATAATTCACCCCTCCACTTT
CASSPRTGTGGMSSYNSPLHF
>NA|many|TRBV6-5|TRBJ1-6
TGTGCCAGTCGGGGTGTAGAAAATTCACCCCTCCACTTT
CASRGVENSPLHF
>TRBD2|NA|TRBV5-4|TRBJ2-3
TGTGCCAGCAGCTTGACTAGCGGGGGGTCGACGCAGTATTTT
CASSLTSGGSTQYF
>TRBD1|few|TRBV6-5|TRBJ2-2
TGTGCCAGCAGCCCCACTGACAGGGGGCCTCGAGGCACCGGGGAGCTGTTTTTT
CASSPTDRGPRGTGELFF
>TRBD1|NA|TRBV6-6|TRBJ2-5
TGTGCCAGCAGTCGACAGGGTCAAGAGACCCAGTACTTC
CASSRQGQETQYF
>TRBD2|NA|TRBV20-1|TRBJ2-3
TGCAGTGCTAGGTCGCCAGCGGGGGGGCTGCAGTATTTT
CSARSPAGGLQYF
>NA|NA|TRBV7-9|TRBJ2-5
TGTGCCAGCAGCTTAGGGTACGGGGGCCAAGAGACCCAGTACTTC
CASSLGYGGQETQYF
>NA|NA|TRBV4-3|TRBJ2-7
TGCGCCAGCAGCCAAGATGCAGGGCCATACGAGCAGTACTTC
CASSQDAGPYEQYF
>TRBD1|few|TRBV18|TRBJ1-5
TGTGCCAGCTCACCCAACACCGGGACAGGGGGTCAGCCCCAGCATTTT
CASSPNTGTGGQPQHF
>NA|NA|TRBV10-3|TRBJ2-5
TGTGCCATCAGTGAAGAGTTTCTGGTAGGAGAGACCCAGTACTTC
CAISEEFLVGETQYF
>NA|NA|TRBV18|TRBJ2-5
TGTGCCAGCTCGCCCAGGGGTCTTGTGCAAGAGACCCAGTACTTC
CASSPRGLVQETQYF
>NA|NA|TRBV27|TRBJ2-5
TGTGCCAGCACCGGGGAGACCCAGTACTTC
CASTGETQYF
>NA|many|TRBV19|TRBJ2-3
TGTGCCAGTACCCAAGACCCAGGTACCACAGATACGCAGTATTTT
CASTQDPGTTDTQYF
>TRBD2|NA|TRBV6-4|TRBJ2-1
TGTGCCAGCAGTCCGGGAGCGGGGGGGTTCAATGAGCAGTTCTTC
CASSPGAGGFNEQFF
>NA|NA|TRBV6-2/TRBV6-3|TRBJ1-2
TGTGCCAGCAGTTACCGAGTAGGACTCACTAACTATGGCTACACCTTC
CASSYRVGLTNYGYTF
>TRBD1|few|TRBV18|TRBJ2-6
TGTGCCAGCTCACCGTTCCGGACAGGCTCTGGGGCCAACGTCCTGACTTTC
CASSPFRTGSGANVLTF
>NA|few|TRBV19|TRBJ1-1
TGTGCCAGTATCCTTGGGCCCTCACACACTGAAGCTTTCTTT
CASILGPSHTEAFF
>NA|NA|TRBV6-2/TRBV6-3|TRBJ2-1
TGTGCCAGCAGTTCCTATCCTTCGACTCAAAATGAGCAGTTCTTC
CASSSYPSTQNEQFF
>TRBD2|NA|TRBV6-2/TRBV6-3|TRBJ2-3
TGTGCCAGCAGTCTGGGACTAGCGGGGGATTTCTCTAGCACAGATACGCAGTATTTT
CASSLGLAGDFSSTDTQYF
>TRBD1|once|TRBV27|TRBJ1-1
TGTGCCAGCAGTTTAGTGGTAGGGGGCGCCGTAGCTTTCTTT
CASSLVVGGAVAFF
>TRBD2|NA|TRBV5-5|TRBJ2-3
TGTGCCAGCAGCTTGAAGGGGACTAGCGGGGGGGCAATCTCAGATACGCAGTATTTT
CASSLKGTSGGAISDTQYF
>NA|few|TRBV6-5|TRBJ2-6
TGTGCCAGCAGTACGCGGCCCGGGGTCTCTGGGGCCAACGTCCTGACTTTC
CASSTRPGVSGANVLTF
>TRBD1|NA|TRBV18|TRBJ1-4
TGTGCCAGCCTCCGGGACAGTAGTGAAAAACTGTTTTTT
CASLRDSSEKLFF
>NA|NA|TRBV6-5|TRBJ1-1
TGTGCCAGCTCACCAGGGCTTGGCACTGAAGCTTTCTTT
CASSPGLGTEAFF
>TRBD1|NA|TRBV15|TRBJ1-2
TGTGCCACCAGCAGAGGGGAGGGGGCGCGGTATGGCTACACCTTC
CATSRGEGARYGYTF
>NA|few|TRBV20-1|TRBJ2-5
TGCAGTGCCACGGCTGAGGCGGGAGAGACCCAGTACTTC
CSATAEAGETQYF
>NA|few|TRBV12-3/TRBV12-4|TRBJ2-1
TGTGCCAGCAGTTTAGCGCATCCAGGCTACAATGAGCAGTTCTTC
CASSLAHPGYNEQFF
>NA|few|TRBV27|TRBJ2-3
TGTGCCAGCAGTTTCATATACCTGGGCGGATACACAGATACGCAGTATTTT
CASSFIYLGGYTDTQYF
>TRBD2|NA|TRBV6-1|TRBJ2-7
TGTGCCAGCAGCGCTTTCGGCGGGGGGGGGACGCGCGAGCAGTACTTC
CASSAFGGGGTREQYF
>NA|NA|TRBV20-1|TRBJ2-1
TGCAGTGCCACCAAAGGCATAGGGGGAAACAATGAGCAGTTCTTC
CSATKGIGGNNEQFF
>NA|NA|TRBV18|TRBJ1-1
TGTGCCAGCTCACCACTCGATACAACCCTTGGGACTGAAGCTTTCTTT
CASSPLDTTLGTEAFF
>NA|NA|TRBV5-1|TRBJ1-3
TGCGCCAGCAGTGCCTCAGTCGCCGTCTCTGGAAACACCATATATTTT
CASSASVAVSGNTIYF
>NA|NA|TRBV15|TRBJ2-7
TGTGCCACCAGCAGCGGGGCAGGAGGTTTCTACGAGCAGTACTTC
CATSSGAGGFYEQYF
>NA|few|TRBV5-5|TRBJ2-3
TGTGCCAGCAGCCAACGCACAGATACGCAGTATTTT
CASSQRTDTQYF
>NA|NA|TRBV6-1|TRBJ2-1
TGTGCCAGCAACCCTTGGGGATCCGGGAATGAGCAGTTCTTC
CASNPWGSGNEQFF
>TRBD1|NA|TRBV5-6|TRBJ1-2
TGTGCCAGCAGCTCGGGACAGGGGTTAGGCTTTGTGTATGGCTACACCTTC
CASSSGQGLGFVYGYTF
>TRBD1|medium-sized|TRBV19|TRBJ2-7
TGTGCCAGTAGTCTCGGACAGGGATTCGACGAGCAGTACTTC
CASSLGQGFDEQYF
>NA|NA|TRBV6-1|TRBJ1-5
TGTGCCAGCAGCAACCTTTATAGTAGCAATCAGCCCCAGCATTTT
CASSNLYSSNQPQHF
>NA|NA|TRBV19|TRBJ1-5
TGTGCCAGTAGTCAAACGGGGGGGTTCGGCAATCAGCCCCAGCATTTT
CASSQTGGFGNQPQHF
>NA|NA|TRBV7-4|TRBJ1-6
TGTGTCAGAAGCCACCCCCGGGGACGCTTTAATTCACCCCTCCACTTT
CVRSHPRGRFNSPLHF
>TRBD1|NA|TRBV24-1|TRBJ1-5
TGTGCCACCCGAACCACAGGGGGCAAGTGGAGGTATCAGCCCCAGCATTTT
CATRTTGGKWRYQPQHF
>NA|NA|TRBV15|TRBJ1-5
TGTGCCACCAGCAGAGTCGGAACTTATAGCAATCAGCCCCAGCATTTT
CATSRVGTYSNQPQHF